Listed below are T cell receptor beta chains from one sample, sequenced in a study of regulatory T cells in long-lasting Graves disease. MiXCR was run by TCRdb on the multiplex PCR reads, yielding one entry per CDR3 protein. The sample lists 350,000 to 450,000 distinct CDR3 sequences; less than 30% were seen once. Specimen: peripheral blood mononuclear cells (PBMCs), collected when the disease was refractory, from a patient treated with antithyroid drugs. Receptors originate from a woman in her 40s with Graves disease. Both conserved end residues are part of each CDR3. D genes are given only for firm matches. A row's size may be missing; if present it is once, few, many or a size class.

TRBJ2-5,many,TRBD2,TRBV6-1,CASKDRSGRGKTQYF,TGTGCCAGCAAGGACCGGAGCGGGAGAGGGAAGACCCAGTACTTC
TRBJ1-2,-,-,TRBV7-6,CASSGPVGAGGYTF,TGTGCCAGCAGCGGCCCGGTGGGCGCGGGTGGCTACACCTTC
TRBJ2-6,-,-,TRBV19,CASSPERRVSGANVLTF,TGTGCCAGTAGTCCAGAACGACGGGTCTCTGGGGCCAACGTCCTGACTTTC
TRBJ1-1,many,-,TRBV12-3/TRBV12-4,CASSLGLWTEAFF,TGTGCCAGCAGTTTGGGGCTCTGGACTGAAGCTTTCTTT
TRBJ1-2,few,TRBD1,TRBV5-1,CARSRGRDYGYTF,TGCGCCAGATCCAGGGGGCGGGACTATGGCTACACCTTC
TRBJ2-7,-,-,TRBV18,CASSPSAPSYEQYF,TGTGCCAGCTCACCATCGGCACCTTCCTACGAGCAGTACTTC
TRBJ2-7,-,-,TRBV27,CASSPFGSYEQYF,TGTGCCAGCAGTCCCTTCGGCTCCTACGAGCAGTACTTC
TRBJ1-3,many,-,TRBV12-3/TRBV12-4,CASRSFSSGNTIYF,TGTGCCAGCAGATCTTTCTCCTCTGGAAACACCATATATTTT
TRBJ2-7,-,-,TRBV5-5,CASSLFTDEQYF,TGTGCCAGCAGCTTGTTCACCGACGAGCAGTACTTC
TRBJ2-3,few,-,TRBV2,CASNSGSTDTQYF,TGTGCCAGCAATAGCGGTAGCACAGATACGCAGTATTTT
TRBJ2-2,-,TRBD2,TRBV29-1,CSVPGLASGELFF,TGCAGCGTACCTGGACTAGCTTCCGGGGAGCTGTTTTTT
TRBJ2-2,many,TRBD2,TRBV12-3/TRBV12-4,CASRLLAGGPSGTGELFF,TGTGCCAGCAGACTACTAGCGGGAGGGCCTTCGGGCACCGGGGAGCTGTTTTTT
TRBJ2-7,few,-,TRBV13,CASSLPGRGVHEQYF,TGTGCCAGCAGCTTACCCGGCAGGGGTGTCCACGAGCAGTACTTC
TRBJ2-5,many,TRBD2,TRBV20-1,CSARSSGHDQETQYF,TGCAGTGCTAGATCTAGCGGACATGATCAAGAGACCCAGTACTTC
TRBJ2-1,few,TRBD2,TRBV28,CASRKTSGRANEQFF,TGTGCCAGCAGAAAGACTAGCGGGAGGGCCAATGAGCAGTTCTTC
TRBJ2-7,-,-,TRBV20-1,CSASHGGEFYEQYF,TGCAGTGCTAGTCACGGGGGAGAATTCTACGAGCAGTACTTC
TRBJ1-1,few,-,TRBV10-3,CAISEWEGPNTEAFF,TGTGCCATCAGTGAGTGGGAGGGCCCTAACACTGAAGCTTTCTTT
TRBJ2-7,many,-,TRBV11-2,CASSLIFAEQYF,TGTGCCAGCAGCCTTATATTTGCCGAGCAGTACTTC
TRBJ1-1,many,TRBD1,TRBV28,CASSYRGRVNTEAFF,TGTGCCAGCAGTTACAGGGGGCGGGTGAACACTGAAGCTTTCTTT
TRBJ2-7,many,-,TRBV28,CASSSAQSYEQYF,TGTGCCAGCAGTTCAGCCCAGTCCTACGAGCAGTACTTC
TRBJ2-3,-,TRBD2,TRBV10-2,CASRETSGRGTDTQYF,TGCGCCAGCAGAGAAACTAGCGGGAGAGGAACAGATACGCAGTATTTT
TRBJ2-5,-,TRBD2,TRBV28,CASPPRVVTSTFQETQYF,TGTGCCAGTCCCCCCCGCGTGGTGACTAGCACATTCCAAGAGACCCAGTACTTC
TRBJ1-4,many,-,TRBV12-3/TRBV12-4,CASTKGRGEKLFF,TGTGCCAGCACCAAAGGGCGGGGAGAAAAACTGTTTTTT
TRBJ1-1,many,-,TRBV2,CASSEAGWEEGWTEAFF,TGTGCCAGCAGTGAAGCGGGATGGGAAGAGGGTTGGACTGAAGCTTTCTTT
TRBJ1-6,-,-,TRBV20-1,CSARVTSRNSPLHF,TGCAGTGCTAGAGTTACCAGCCGCAATTCACCCCTCCACTTT
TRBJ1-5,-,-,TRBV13,CASSSAGQPQHF,TGTGCCAGCAGCTCAGCCGGACAGCCCCAGCATTTT
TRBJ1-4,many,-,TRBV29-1,CSVQTATNEKLFF,TGCAGCGTCCAAACAGCAACTAATGAAAAACTGTTTTTT
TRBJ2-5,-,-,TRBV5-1,CASSLGQSEFGGTQYF,TGCGCCAGCAGCTTGGGACAGTCTGAGTTTGGGGGGACCCAGTACTTC
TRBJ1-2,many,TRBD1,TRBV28,CASSPPGQGLYGYTF,TGTGCCAGCAGTCCCCCGGGACAGGGGCTCTATGGCTACACCTTC
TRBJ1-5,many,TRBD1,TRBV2,CASKRGTADNQPQHF,TGTGCCAGCAAGCGGGGGACAGCAGACAATCAGCCCCAGCATTTT
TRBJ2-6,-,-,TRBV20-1,CSATSGANVLTF,TGCAGTGCCACCTCTGGGGCCAACGTCCTGACTTTC
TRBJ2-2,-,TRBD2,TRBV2,CASSFDLLALPLVPGELFF,TGTGCCAGCAGCTTCGACCTACTAGCGTTGCCTCTGGTACCCGGGGAGCTGTTTTTT
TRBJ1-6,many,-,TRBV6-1,CASNTPSRGISPLHF,TGTGCCAGCAACACCCCCAGCCGAGGGATTTCACCCCTCCACTTT
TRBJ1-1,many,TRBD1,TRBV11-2,CASSRDRGAMNTEAFF,TGTGCCAGCAGCCGAGACAGGGGGGCCATGAACACTGAAGCTTTCTTT
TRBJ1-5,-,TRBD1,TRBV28,CASSLLTIRDRINQPQHF,TGTGCCAGCAGTTTATTAACTATAAGGGACAGAATCAATCAGCCCCAGCATTTT
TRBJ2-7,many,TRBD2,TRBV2,CASKPPSGSYEQYF,TGTGCCAGCAAGCCACCCAGCGGGAGTTACGAGCAGTACTTC
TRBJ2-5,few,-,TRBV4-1,CASSQGSVLKTQYF,TGCGCCAGCAGCCAAGGGAGCGTCTTAAAGACCCAGTACTTC
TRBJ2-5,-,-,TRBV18,CASSRLTGTNRETQYF,TGTGCCAGCTCACGACTAACAGGGACGAATCGAGAGACCCAGTACTTC
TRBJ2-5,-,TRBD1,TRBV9,CASSERTGILPETQYF,TGTGCCAGCAGCGAAAGGACAGGGATCCTCCCAGAGACCCAGTACTTC
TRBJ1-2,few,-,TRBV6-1,CASRPQPPAGYGYTF,TGTGCCAGCAGGCCCCAGCCACCGGCAGGGTATGGCTACACCTTC